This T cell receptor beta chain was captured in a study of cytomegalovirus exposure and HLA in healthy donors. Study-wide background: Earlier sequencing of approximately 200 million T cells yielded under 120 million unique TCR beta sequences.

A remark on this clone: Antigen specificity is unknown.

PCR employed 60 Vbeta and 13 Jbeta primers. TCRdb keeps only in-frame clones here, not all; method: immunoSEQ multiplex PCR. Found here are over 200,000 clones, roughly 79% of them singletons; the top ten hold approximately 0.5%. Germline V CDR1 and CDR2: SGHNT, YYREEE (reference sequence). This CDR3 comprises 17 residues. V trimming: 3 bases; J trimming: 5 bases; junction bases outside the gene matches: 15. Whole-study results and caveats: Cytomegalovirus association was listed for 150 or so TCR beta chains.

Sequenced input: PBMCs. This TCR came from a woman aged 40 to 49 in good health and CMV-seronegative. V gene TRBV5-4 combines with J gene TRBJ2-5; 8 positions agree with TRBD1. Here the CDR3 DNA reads TGTGCCAGCAGCTCCTCCGGGACAGGTCCACGTGGGGAGACCCAGTACTTC. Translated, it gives CASSSSGTGPRGETQYF.